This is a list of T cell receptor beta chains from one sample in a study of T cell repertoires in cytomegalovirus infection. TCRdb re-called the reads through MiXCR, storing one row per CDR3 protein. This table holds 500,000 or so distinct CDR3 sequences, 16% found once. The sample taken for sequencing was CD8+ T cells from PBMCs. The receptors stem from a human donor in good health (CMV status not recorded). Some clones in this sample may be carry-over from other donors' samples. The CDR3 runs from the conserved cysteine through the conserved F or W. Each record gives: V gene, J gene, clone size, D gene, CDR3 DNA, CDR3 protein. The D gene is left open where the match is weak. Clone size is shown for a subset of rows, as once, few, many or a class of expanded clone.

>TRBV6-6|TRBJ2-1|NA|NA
TGTGCCAGCAGTTCCCGTGCCGGGGGCGCGTTTCGGAATGAGCAGTTCTTC
CASSSRAGGAFRNEQFF
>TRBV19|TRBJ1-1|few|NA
TGTGCCAGTACCAACATTGTTCGACGGGACATAGACACTGAAGCTTTCTTT
CASTNIVRRDIDTEAFF
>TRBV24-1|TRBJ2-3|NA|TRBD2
TGTGCCACCAGTGCTAGCGGGAGGGCCGCAGGCGCAGATACGCAGTATTTT
CATSASGRAAGADTQYF
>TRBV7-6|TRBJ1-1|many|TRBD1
TGTGCCAGCAGCCCCTTTGGACAGGGGGACACTGAAGCTTTCTTT
CASSPFGQGDTEAFF
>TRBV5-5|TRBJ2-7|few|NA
TGTGCCAGCAGCCGGGCGAGCGGAGCTTACGAGCAGTACTTC
CASSRASGAYEQYF
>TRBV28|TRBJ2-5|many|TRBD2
TGTGCCAGCAGTAGAACTAGCGGGAGGGCCATCAGACAAGAGACCCAGTACTTC
CASSRTSGRAIRQETQYF
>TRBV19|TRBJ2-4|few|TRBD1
TGTGCCAGTACTTCCCTCCGGGACAGGGCAAACATTCAGTACTTC
CASTSLRDRANIQYF
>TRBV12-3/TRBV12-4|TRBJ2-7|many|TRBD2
TGTGCCAGCAGTCCCTCGGGGGGGGGTCTGGGGCAGTACTTC
CASSPSGGGLGQYF
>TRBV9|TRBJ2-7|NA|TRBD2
TGTGCCAGCAGCGGCGGGACTAGCGGAAGCTACGAGCAGTACTTC
CASSGGTSGSYEQYF
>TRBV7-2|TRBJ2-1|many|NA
TGTGCCAGCAGCTTAGGCCTAGCGAGGAACAATGAGCAGTTCTTC
CASSLGLARNNEQFF
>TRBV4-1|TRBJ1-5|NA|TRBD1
TGCGCCAGCAGCCACAACGGACAGGGCGGCAATCAGCCCCAGCATTTT
CASSHNGQGGNQPQHF
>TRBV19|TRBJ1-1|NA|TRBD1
TGTGCCAGTAGTATATCCTCAGGGGGCTCTGAAGCTTTCTTT
CASSISSGGSEAFF
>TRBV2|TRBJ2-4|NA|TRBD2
TGTGCCAGCAGCCCCGGGGGGTGGGAAGCCAAAAACATTCAGTACTTC
CASSPGGWEAKNIQYF
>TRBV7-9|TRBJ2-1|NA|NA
TGTGCCAGCAGCCCCCTTCTAATAGGTGAGCAGTTCTTC
CASSPLLIGEQFF
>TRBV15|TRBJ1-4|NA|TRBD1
TGTGCCACCGGGGACAGGGGAAGTGAAAAACTGTTTTTT
CATGDRGSEKLFF
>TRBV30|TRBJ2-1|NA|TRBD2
TGTGCCTGGAGTGCCCGGACTAGCGGGAGGTTTACGAATGAGCAGTTCTTC
CAWSARTSGRFTNEQFF
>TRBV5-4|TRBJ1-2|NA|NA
TGTGCCAGCGTGATCCGGGGGGCTAACTATGGCTACACCTTC
CASVIRGANYGYTF
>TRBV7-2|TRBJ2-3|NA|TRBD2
TGTGTCAGCAGCCCGGGTGGGACTACCGGGTATTTT
CVSSPGGTTGYF
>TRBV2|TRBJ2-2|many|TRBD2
TGTGCCAGCAGTGTCCTCCTGACTAGCGGGTACTCGAACACCGGGGAGCTGTTTTTT
CASSVLLTSGYSNTGELFF
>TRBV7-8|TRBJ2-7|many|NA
TGTGCCAGCAGCCCAGAGTCAAGGGACTACGAGCAGTACTTC
CASSPESRDYEQYF
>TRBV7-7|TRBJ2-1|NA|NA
TGTGCTAGCAGCTTAGGCGGGAAAAAAAAAAATGAGCAGTTCTTC
CASSLGGKKKNEQFF
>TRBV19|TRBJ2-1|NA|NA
TGTGCCAGTAGTATCGGAGCCAGGCTCCCGTACAATGAGCAGTTCTTC
CASSIGARLPYNEQFF
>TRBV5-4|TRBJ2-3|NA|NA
TGTGCCAGCAGCTCCTTAGAGGGGGGGTACACAGATACGCAGTATTTT
CASSSLEGGYTDTQYF
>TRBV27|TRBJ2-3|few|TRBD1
TGTGCCAGCAGTTTAAACAGGGGGTCAGATACGCAGTATTTT
CASSLNRGSDTQYF
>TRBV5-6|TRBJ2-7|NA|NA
TGTGCCAGCAGCGTCGGAGGGAACGAGCAGTACTTC
CASSVGGNEQYF
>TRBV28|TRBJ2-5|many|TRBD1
TGTGCCAGCAGTTTTACAGGGGGCTTAGGAGAGACCCAGTACTTC
CASSFTGGLGETQYF
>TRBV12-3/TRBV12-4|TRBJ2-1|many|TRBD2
TGTGCCAGCAGGTATAGCGGGGGGGACAATGAGCAGTTCTTC
CASRYSGGDNEQFF
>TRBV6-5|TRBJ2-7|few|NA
TGTGCCAGCAGCACAGGGAGATTCGGGAACGAGCAGTACTTC
CASSTGRFGNEQYF
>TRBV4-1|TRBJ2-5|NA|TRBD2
TGCGCCAGCAGCCAAGTCGAGAGCGGGAGAGGGTCCCAGTACTTC
CASSQVESGRGSQYF
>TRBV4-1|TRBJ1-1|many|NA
TGCGCCAGCAGCCAAGAATGGGCGGAGAACACTGAAGCTTTCTTT
CASSQEWAENTEAFF
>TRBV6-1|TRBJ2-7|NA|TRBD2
TGTGCCAGCAGTGAACCAGGGGTTTGGCGGGAGGGCGTCAACGAGCAGTACTTC
CASSEPGVWREGVNEQYF
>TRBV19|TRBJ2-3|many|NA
TGTGCCAGTAGTCGATACCCGCCACCATCGGACGACTATAGCACAGATACGCAGTATTTT
CASSRYPPPSDDYSTDTQYF
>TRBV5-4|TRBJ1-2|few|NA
TGTGCCAGCGCAAGCGAGGGGAGCTATGGCTACACCTTC
CASASEGSYGYTF
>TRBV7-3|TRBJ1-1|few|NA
TGTGCCAGCAGCCCGGGCAGGGCGACTGAAGCTTTCTTT
CASSPGRATEAFF
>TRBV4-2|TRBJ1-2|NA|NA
TGTGCCAGCAGCCAAAATGATGAAGGGAACTATGGCTACACCTTC
CASSQNDEGNYGYTF
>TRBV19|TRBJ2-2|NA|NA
TGTGCCAGTAGTACCTGGGATGGCAGGGTTCGGTCCGGGGAGCTGTTTTTT
CASSTWDGRVRSGELFF
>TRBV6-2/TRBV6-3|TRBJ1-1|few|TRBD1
TGTGCCAGCAGTTACGGACAGGGACGCACTGAAGCTTTCTTT
CASSYGQGRTEAFF
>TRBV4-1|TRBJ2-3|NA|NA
TGCGCCAGCAGCCTTTATAAGAAGGGCCTAGAGGGTGGCACGCAGTATTTT
CASSLYKKGLEGGTQYF
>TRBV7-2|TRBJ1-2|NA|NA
TGTGCCAGCAGACATGCCCTTGCGGAAAGCCTACTCGTGGGAGGCTACACCTTC
CASRHALAESLLVGGYTF
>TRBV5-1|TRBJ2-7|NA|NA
TGCGCCAGCAGACTGGACAGAAGACACGAGCAGTACTTC
CASRLDRRHEQYF
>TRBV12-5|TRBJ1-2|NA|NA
TGTGCTAGTGGTTTGCCGGGGAGGAACTATGGCTACACCTTC
CASGLPGRNYGYTF
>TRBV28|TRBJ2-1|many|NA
TGTGCCAGCAGTTTCGGCGGGAAGAACAATGAGCAGTTCTTC
CASSFGGKNNEQFF
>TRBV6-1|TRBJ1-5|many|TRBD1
TGTGCCAGCAGAGCCTGGACAGGGAGCAATCAGCCCCAGCATTTT
CASRAWTGSNQPQHF
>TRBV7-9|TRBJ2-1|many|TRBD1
TGTGCCAGCTCAATCCGGGACAGGGTGGACAATGAGCAGTTCTTC
CASSIRDRVDNEQFF
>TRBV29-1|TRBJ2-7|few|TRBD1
TGCAGCGTCATCACCGGGACAGGGGCCTACGAGCAGTACTTC
CSVITGTGAYEQYF
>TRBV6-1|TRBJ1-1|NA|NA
TGTGCCAGCAGTGAAGGGGTCAGGGGCACTGAAGCTTTCTTT
CASSEGVRGTEAFF
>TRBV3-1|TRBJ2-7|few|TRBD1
TGTGCCAGCAGCCAAGAGCGGGACAGGTACTACGAGCAGTACTTC
CASSQERDRYYEQYF
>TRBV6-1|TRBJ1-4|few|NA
TGTGCCAGCATAGGTTTGGCACCAATGGGTGAAAAACTGTTTTTT
CASIGLAPMGEKLFF